This TCR beta chain was sequenced during a study of radiation and T cells in renal cell carcinoma. Study as a whole: Nephrectomy followed 15 Gy stereotactic body radiation by 4 weeks. Points from the study as a whole: In blood, top tumor clones expanded by 2 weeks, shrinking by 4. Without pretreatment biopsies, baseline tumor clonotype presence was undetermined.

With V trimmed by 4 bases and J by 2 bases, 2 bases remained unmatched. This CDR3 comprises 14 residues. From germline, CDR1 is LGHNA and CDR2 YSLEER. Assay used: immunoSEQ multiplex PCR; TCRdb lists only in-frame clones, some missing. The sample shows 120,000 or so clones, approximately 90% of them seen only once. As for this clone: What it binds is unknown.

This sample's time point: blood 2 weeks post-SBRT. Regarding treatment: 15 Gy SBRT to primary tumor, nephrectomy 4 weeks later. Radiation-treated patients gave blood at baseline, week 2 and week 4. The specimen was blood, collected from a patient whose treatment included radiotherapy and nephrectomy. The clonotype originates from a woman in her sixties or seventies with renal cell carcinoma. V is TRBV4-3 and J is TRBJ1-2; TRBD1 aligns across 9 bases. The CDR3 reads CASSRGQGNYGYTF. The CDR3 nucleotides are TGCGCCAGCAGCCGAGGACAGGGGAACTATGGCTACACCTTC.